Listed below are T cell receptor beta chains from one sample, sequenced in a study of OX40 agonist ivuxolimab in advanced cancers. Data came from immunoSEQ multiplex PCR; TCRdb stores just in-frame clones and leaves some out. The top ten hold approximately 2.4% of the sample, which has 70,000 to 95,000 clones, 94% seen once. The material was CD4+ or CD8+ T cells sorted from blood, obtained in a trial of the OX40 agonist ivuxolimab. Receptors were obtained from an adult with an advanced solid tumor such as melanoma, head and neck, liver or kidney cancer. Each CDR3 is given with its conserved first and last residue. A D gene is named only where the DNA matches it firmly. Rows give clone size only sometimes, using once, few, many, or a class for an expanded clone.

abundance: -
d_gene: -
v_gene: TRBV28
j_gene: TRBJ1-1
CDR3aa: CASTPDRRADTEAFF
CDR3nt: TGTGCCAGCACCCCCGACAGGAGGGCGGACACTGAAGCTTTCTTT

abundance: -
d_gene: TRBD1
v_gene: TRBV27
j_gene: TRBJ1-5
CDR3aa: CASSRGQGAHQPQHF
CDR3nt: TGTGCCAGCAGTCGAGGACAGGGGGCCCATCAGCCCCAGCATTTT

abundance: -
d_gene: TRBD2
v_gene: TRBV7-3
j_gene: TRBJ2-3
CDR3aa: CASSLRGLAGPTDTQYF
CDR3nt: TGTGCCAGCAGCTTAAGGGGACTAGCGGGACCCACAGATACGCAGTATTTT

abundance: -
d_gene: -
v_gene: TRBV28
j_gene: TRBJ1-1
CDR3aa: CASSFSRRNTEAFF
CDR3nt: TGTGCCAGCAGTTTTTCTCGGAGAAACACTGAAGCTTTCTTT

abundance: -
d_gene: -
v_gene: TRBV9
j_gene: TRBJ2-3
CDR3aa: CASSVERGTDTQYF
CDR3nt: TGTGCCAGCAGCGTGGAGAGGGGCACAGATACGCAGTATTTT

abundance: few
d_gene: -
v_gene: TRBV9
j_gene: TRBJ1-3
CDR3aa: CASSVGSDGTGNTIYF
CDR3nt: TGTGCCAGCAGCGTAGGGTCTGATGGGACTGGAAACACCATATATTTT

abundance: -
d_gene: -
v_gene: TRBV11-2
j_gene: TRBJ2-7
CDR3aa: CASSPGLSHEQYF
CDR3nt: TGTGCCAGCAGCCCAGGACTGAGTCACGAGCAGTACTTC

abundance: once
d_gene: -
v_gene: TRBV28
j_gene: TRBJ1-5
CDR3aa: CASNPDSNQPQHF
CDR3nt: TGTGCCAGCAATCCGGATAGCAATCAGCCCCAGCATTTT

abundance: few
d_gene: -
v_gene: TRBV2
j_gene: TRBJ1-1
CDR3aa: CASSRDVEAFF
CDR3nt: TGTGCCAGCAGTCGGGACGTAGAAGCTTTCTTT

abundance: -
d_gene: -
v_gene: TRBV6-1
j_gene: TRBJ1-3
CDR3aa: CASRVGNTIYF
CDR3nt: TGTGCCAGCAGAGTTGGAAACACCATATATTTT

abundance: -
d_gene: TRBD1
v_gene: TRBV5-4
j_gene: TRBJ1-2
CDR3aa: CASSFGQGDLNGYTF
CDR3nt: TGTGCCAGCAGCTTTGGACAGGGGGATTTGAATGGCTACACCTTC

abundance: -
d_gene: TRBD1
v_gene: TRBV9
j_gene: TRBJ1-1
CDR3aa: CASSGWTGEAEAFF
CDR3nt: TGTGCCAGCAGCGGATGGACAGGGGAGGCTGAAGCTTTCTTT

abundance: -
d_gene: -
v_gene: TRBV7-3
j_gene: TRBJ2-3
CDR3aa: CASSLTFTSHSDTQYF
CDR3nt: TGTGCCAGCAGCTTAACGTTTACTAGTCATTCAGATACGCAGTATTTT

abundance: -
d_gene: -
v_gene: TRBV6-5
j_gene: TRBJ2-7
CDR3aa: CASSPTGAVAHEQYF
CDR3nt: TGTGCCAGCAGTCCCACGGGGGCAGTGGCGCACGAGCAGTACTTC

abundance: -
d_gene: TRBD1
v_gene: TRBV2
j_gene: TRBJ1-1
CDR3aa: CASRFEGGMNTEAFF
CDR3nt: TGTGCCAGCAGGTTTGAAGGGGGCATGAACACTGAAGCTTTCTTT

abundance: -
d_gene: TRBD2
v_gene: TRBV27
j_gene: TRBJ2-1
CDR3aa: CASSLGTSGEGEQFF
CDR3nt: TGTGCCAGCAGTTTAGGGACTAGCGGGGAGGGTGAGCAGTTCTTC

abundance: -
d_gene: TRBD2
v_gene: TRBV19
j_gene: TRBJ2-1
CDR3aa: CASSLRLAGFLDNEQFF
CDR3nt: TGTGCCAGTAGCTTAAGACTAGCGGGTTTTCTCGACAATGAGCAGTTCTTC

abundance: -
d_gene: TRBD2
v_gene: TRBV11-2
j_gene: TRBJ2-3
CDR3aa: CASSWQTSGQAADTQYF
CDR3nt: TGTGCCAGCAGCTGGCAGACTAGCGGTCAAGCTGCAGATACGCAGTATTTT

abundance: -
d_gene: -
v_gene: TRBV19
j_gene: TRBJ1-5
CDR3aa: CASSISPSQPQHF
CDR3nt: TGTGCCAGTAGTATCTCACCCAGTCAGCCCCAGCATTTT

abundance: -
d_gene: -
v_gene: TRBV19
j_gene: TRBJ2-7
CDR3aa: CASSIGGGSDEQYF
CDR3nt: TGTGCCAGTAGTATAGGGGGTGGCAGCGACGAGCAGTACTTC

abundance: -
d_gene: -
v_gene: TRBV6-5
j_gene: TRBJ2-3
CDR3aa: CASRGEVTDTQYF
CDR3nt: TGTGCCAGCAGGGGGGAGGTCACAGATACGCAGTATTTT

abundance: -
d_gene: -
v_gene: TRBV9
j_gene: TRBJ2-5
CDR3aa: CASSPSYAQETQYF
CDR3nt: TGTGCCAGCAGCCCGTCGTACGCACAAGAGACCCAGTACTTC